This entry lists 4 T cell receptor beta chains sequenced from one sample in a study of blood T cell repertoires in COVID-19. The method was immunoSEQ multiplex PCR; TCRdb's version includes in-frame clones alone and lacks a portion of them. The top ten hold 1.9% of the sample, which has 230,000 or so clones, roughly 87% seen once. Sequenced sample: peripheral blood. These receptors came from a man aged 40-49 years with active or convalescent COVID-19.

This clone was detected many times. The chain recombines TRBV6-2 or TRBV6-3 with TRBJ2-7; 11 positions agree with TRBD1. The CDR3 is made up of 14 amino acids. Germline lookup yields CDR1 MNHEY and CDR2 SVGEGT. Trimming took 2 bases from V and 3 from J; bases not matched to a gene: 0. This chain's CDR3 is CASSYGTGGYEQYF. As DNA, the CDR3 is TGTGCCAGCAGTTACGGGACAGGGGGCTACGAGCAGTACTTC.

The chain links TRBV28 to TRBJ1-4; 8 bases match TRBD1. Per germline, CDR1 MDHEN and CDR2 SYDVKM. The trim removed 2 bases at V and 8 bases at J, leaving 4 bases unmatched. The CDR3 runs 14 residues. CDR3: CASSLAGGGEKLFF. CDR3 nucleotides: TGTGCCAGCAGTTTAGCAGGGGGCGGGGAAAAACTGTTTTTT.

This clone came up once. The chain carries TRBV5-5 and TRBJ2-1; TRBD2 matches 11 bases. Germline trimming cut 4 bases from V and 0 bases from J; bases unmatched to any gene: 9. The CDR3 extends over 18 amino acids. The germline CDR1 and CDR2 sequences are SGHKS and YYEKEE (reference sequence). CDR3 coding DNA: TGTGCCAGCAGCAAAACGACTAGCGGGGTCTACTCCTACAATGAGCAGTTCTTC. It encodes CASSKTTSGVYSYNEQFF. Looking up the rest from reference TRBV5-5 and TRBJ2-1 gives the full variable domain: DAGVTQSPTHLIKTRGQQVTLRCSPISGHKSVSWYQQVLGQGPQFIFQYYEKEERGRGNFPDRFSARQFPNYSSELNVNALLLGDSALYLCASSKTTSGVYSYNEQFFGPGTRLTVL.

The CDR3 coding sequence is TGTGCCCCCAGGGGGCCAGGAATATACACTGAAGCTTTCTTT. The encoded protein is CAPRGPGIYTEAFF. The V call is TRBV6-5, the J call TRBJ1-1; 8 bases match TRBD1. CDR1 and CDR2 (germline): MNHEY, SVGAGI. This CDR3 has 14 amino acids. Trimming removed 11 bases from V and 3 bases from J; junction bases left unmatched: 11.